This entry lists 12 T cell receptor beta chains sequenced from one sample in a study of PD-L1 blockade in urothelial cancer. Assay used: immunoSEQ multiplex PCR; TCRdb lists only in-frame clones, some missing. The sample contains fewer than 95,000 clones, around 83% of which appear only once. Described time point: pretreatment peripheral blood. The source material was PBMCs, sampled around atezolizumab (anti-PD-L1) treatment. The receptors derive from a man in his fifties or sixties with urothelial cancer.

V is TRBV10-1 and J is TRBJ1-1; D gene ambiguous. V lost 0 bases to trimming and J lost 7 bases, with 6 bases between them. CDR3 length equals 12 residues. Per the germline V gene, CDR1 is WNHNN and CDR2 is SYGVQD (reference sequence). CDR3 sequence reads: CASSESSGEAFF. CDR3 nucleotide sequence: TGCGCCAGCAGTGAGTCGTCGGGTGAAGCTTTCTTT.

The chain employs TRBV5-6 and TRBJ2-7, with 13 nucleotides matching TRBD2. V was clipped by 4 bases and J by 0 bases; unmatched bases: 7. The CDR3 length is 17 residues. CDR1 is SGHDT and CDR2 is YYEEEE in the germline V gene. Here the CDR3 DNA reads TGTGCCAGCAGCCCGGGACTAGCGGGACTCATCTCCTACGAGCAGTACTTC. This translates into CASSPGLAGLISYEQYF.

The CDR3 DNA sequence: TGTGCCAGCAGTAAAGATACCGGGACAGGGTGGAGCACTGAAGCTTTCTTT. Its translation: CASSKDTGTGWSTEAFF. This chain links TRBV5-6 with TRBJ1-1; TRBD1 agrees at 9 bases. Germline lookup yields CDR1 SGHDT and CDR2 YYEEEE. Trimming at V came to 5 bases and at J to 4 bases, leaving 15 bases not matched to a gene. CDR3 size: 17 residues.

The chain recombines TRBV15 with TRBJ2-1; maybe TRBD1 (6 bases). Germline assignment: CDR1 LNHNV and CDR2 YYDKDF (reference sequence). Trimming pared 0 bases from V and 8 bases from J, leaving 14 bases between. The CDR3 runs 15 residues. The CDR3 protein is CATSREGMGAYEQFF. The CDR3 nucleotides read TGTGCCACCAGCAGAGAGGGCATGGGGGCCTATGAGCAGTTCTTC.

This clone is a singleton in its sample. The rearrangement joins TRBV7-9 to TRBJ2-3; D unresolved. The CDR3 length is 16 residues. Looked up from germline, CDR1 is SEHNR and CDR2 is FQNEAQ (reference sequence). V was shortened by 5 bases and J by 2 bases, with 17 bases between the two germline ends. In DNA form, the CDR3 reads TGTGCCAGCAGCCCCCTCATCAGGCAGTCCACAGATACGCAGTATTTT. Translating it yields CASSPLIRQSTDTQYF.

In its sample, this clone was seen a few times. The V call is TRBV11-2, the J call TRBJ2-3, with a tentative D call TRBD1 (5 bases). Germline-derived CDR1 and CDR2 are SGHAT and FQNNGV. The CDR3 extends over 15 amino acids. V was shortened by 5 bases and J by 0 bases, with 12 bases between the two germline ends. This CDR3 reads CASSPMTVSTDTQYF. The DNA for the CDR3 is TGTGCCAGCAGCCCCATGACAGTTAGCACAGATACGCAGTATTTT.

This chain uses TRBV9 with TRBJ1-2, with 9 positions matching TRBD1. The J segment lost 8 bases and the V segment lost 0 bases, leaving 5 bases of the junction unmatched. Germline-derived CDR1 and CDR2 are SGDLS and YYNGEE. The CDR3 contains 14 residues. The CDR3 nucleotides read TGTGCCAGCAGCGTAGAAACAGGGGGCGCGGGCTACACCTTC. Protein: CASSVETGGAGYTF. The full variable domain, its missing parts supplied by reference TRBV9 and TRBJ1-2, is DSGVTQTPKHLITATGQRVTLRCSPRSGDLSVYWYQQSLDQGLQFLIQYYNGEERAKGNILERFSAQQFPDLHSELNLSSLELGDSALYFCASSVETGGAGYTFGSGTRLTVV.

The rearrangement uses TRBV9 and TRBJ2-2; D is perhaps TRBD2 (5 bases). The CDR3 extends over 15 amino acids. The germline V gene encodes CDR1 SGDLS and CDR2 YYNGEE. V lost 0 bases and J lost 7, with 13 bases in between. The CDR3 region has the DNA TGTGCCAGCAGCGTAGTCCCTCAACGGGGCGGGGAGCTGTTTTTT. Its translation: CASSVVPQRGGELFF.

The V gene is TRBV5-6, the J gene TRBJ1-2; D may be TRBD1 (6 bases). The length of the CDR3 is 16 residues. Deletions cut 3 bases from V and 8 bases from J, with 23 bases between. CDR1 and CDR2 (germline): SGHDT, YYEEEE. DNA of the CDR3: TGTGCCAGCAGCTGGGGGACAAATGAGGGCCTATGGGGCTACACCTTC. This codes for CASSWGTNEGLWGYTF. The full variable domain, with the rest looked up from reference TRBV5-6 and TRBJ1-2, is DAGVTQSPTHLIKTRGQQVTLRCSPKSGHDTVSWYQQALGQGPQFIFQYYEEEERQRGNFPDRFSGHQFPNYSSELNVNALLLGDSALYLCASSWGTNEGLWGYTFGSGTRLTVV.

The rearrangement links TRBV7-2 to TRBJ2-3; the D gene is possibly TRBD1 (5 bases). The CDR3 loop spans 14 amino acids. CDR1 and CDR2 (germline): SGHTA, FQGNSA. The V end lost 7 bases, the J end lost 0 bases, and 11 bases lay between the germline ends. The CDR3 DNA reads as TGTGCCAGCACTCTCGACAGTAGCACAGATACGCAGTATTTT. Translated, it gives CASTLDSSTDTQYF. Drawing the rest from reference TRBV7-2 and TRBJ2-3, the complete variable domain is GAGVSQSPSNKVTEKGKDVELRCDPISGHTALYWYRQSLGQGLEFLIYFQGNSAPDKSGLPSDRFSAERTGGSVSTLTIQRTQQEDSAVYLCASTLDSSTDTQYFGPGTRLTVL.

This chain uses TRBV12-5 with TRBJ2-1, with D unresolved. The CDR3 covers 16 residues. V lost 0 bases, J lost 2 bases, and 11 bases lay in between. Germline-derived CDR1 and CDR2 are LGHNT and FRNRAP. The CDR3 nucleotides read TGTGCTAGTGGTTTGGTAAGAAAGCCTACCTACAATGAGCAGTTCTTC. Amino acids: CASGLVRKPTYNEQFF. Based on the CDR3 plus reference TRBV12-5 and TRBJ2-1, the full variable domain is DARVTQTPRHKVTEMGQEVTMRCQPILGHNTVFWYRQTMMQGLELLAYFRNRAPLDDSGMPKDRFSAEMPDATLATLKIQPSEPRDSAVYFCASGLVRKPTYNEQFFGPGTRLTVL.

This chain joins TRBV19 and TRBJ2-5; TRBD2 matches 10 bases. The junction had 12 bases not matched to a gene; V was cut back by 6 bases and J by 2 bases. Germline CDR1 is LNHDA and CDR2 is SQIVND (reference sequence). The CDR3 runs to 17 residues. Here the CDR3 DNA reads TGTGCCAGTAGCCCCCCGCGGACTAGCGGTGCGCAAGAGACCCAGTACTTC. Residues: CASSPPRTSGAQETQYF.